This paragraph reports one TCR beta chain. The data originate from a study of cytomegalovirus exposure and HLA in healthy donors. The length of the CDR3 is 16 residues. V shed 3 bases, J shed 0 bases, and the junction held 8 bases outside the gene matches. CDR1 and CDR2 from the germline V gene are MDHEN and SYDVKM. The primer mix had 60 Vbeta and 13 Jbeta primers. Method: immunoSEQ multiplex PCR; TCRdb's copy keeps in-frame clones and lacks some. This sample has roughly 120,000 clones; around 64% occur once, and the top ten carry 2% to 2.5%. The receptor's source is a woman under 40 in good health and CMV-seronegative. The chain recombines TRBV28 with TRBJ2-7; 7 bases agree with TRBD1. Source material: PBMCs. CDR3 sequence (DNA): TGTGCCAGCAGTTTCCACCTGGGGACAGACTCCTACGAGCAGTACTTC. This sequence encodes CASSFHLGTDSYEQYF.